Listed here is a single TCR beta chain. The method was immunoSEQ multiplex PCR; TCRdb's version includes in-frame clones alone and lacks a portion of them. The sample records about 110,000 clones, over 80% being singletons. This CDR3 spans 17 amino acids. Germline-derived CDR1 and CDR2 are LGHDT and YNNKEL (reference sequence). V lost 1 base and J 1 base, leaving 13 bases between the germline ends. These data belong to a study of blood T cell repertoires in COVID-19. The origin of this receptor is a human donor in a cohort sampled during active COVID-19. This sequence joins TRBV3-1 (or the pseudogene TRBV3-2) and TRBJ2-2; no firm D call. Sequenced input: peripheral blood. The CDR3 region is CASSQALGSVNTGELFF. In DNA, the CDR3 is TGTGCCAGCAGCCAAGCTCTCGGCAGCGTGAACACCGGGGAGCTGTTTTTT.